A single sample gave rise to the 22 T cell receptor beta chains below, sequenced in a study of T cells after yellow fever vaccination. TCRdb fed the 5' RACE reads into MiXCR, producing one record per CDR3 protein. The sample carries about 500,000 distinct CDR3 sequences, less than 20% recorded once. Sequenced here: PBMCs, sampled about 5 days after the first yellow fever vaccination. All receptors derive from a man aged 18 to 29 who received the YFV17D yellow fever vaccine.

A few counts support this clonotype. V is TRBV7-2 and J is TRBJ1-1, with D uncertain. V gave up 5 bases and J gave up 1 base, with 11 bases separating them. Germline assignment: CDR1 SGHTA and CDR2 FQGNSA. This CDR3 contains 14 residues. The CDR3 nucleotides read TGTGCCAGCAGCCCCGGGTCAGGGAACACTGAAGCTTTCTTT. Translation gives CASSPGSGNTEAFF. Based on the CDR3 plus reference TRBV7-2 and TRBJ1-1, the full variable domain is GAGVSQSPSNKVTEKGKDVELRCDPISGHTALYWYRQSLGQGLEFLIYFQGNSAPDKSGLPSDRFSAERTGGSVSTLTIQRTQQEDSAVYLCASSPGSGNTEAFFGQGTRLTVV.

For the CDR3, the DNA is TGTGCCAGCAGCGTGTGGGATGAACAGCCCTACGAGCAGTACGTC. This codes for CASSVWDEQPYEQYV. The V and J genes are TRBV5-5 and TRBJ2-7, with unresolved D. CDR1 SGHKS and CDR2 YYEKEE come from the germline V gene (reference sequence). The CDR3 has 15 residues. Trimming stripped 4 bases from V and 2 bases from J, with 16 bases between.

The chain is built from TRBV5-1 and TRBJ2-7; TRBD2 matches at 8 bases. CDR1 and CDR2 (germline): SGHRS, YFSETQ. The V gene end was trimmed by 3 bases and the J gene end by 1 base; junction bases not matched to a gene: 9. The CDR3 loop spans 16 amino acids. This CDR3 is CASSSVPRGGSYEQYF. CDR3 in DNA: TGCGCCAGCAGCTCAGTTCCCCGCGGGGGGTCCTACGAGCAGTACTTC. The full variable domain, with the rest looked up from reference TRBV5-1 and TRBJ2-7, is KAGVTQTPRYLIKTRGQQVTLSCSPISGHRSVSWYQQTPGQGLQFLFEYFSETQRNKGNFPGRFSGRQFSNSRSEMNVSTLELGDSALYLCASSSVPRGGSYEQYFGPGTRLTVT.

Only a few counts were recorded for this clonotype. The chain uses TRBV11-1 and TRBJ2-1, with 11 bases lining up with TRBD2. CDR1 SGHAT and CDR2 FQDESV come from the germline V gene (reference sequence). CDR3 length: 20 amino acids. The V segment lost 6 bases and the J segment 3 bases; nucleotides outside the gene matches: 19. The CDR3 here is CASSPPTGTSGAGLYNEQFF. DNA of the CDR3: TGTGCCAGCAGTCCACCTACCGGGACTAGCGGAGCCGGTCTCTACAATGAGCAGTTCTTC.

The chain is built from TRBV7-3 and TRBJ2-2, with TRBD2 as a possible D gene (7 bases). The CDR3 contains 16 residues. CDR1 and CDR2 from the germline V gene are SGHTA and FQGTGA. V gave up 5 bases and J gave up 3 bases, with 16 bases separating them. The CDR3 spells CASSQTGGGDTGELFF. CDR3 bases: TGTGCCAGCAGCCAGACGGGGGGCGGGGACACCGGGGAGCTGTTTTTT.

This clonotype was observed many times. The chain employs TRBV6-4 and TRBJ2-3; 11 bases agree with TRBD2. Germline V lookup: CDR1 MRHNA, CDR2 SNTAGT. J was trimmed by 3 bases and V by 4 bases; bases with no gene match: 3. CDR3 length: 15 residues. CDR3 bases: TGTGCCAGCAGTGCCTCTAGCGGGGGGACAGATACGCAGTATTTT. It specifies CASSASSGGTDTQYF.

This clonotype was seen repeatedly, ten times or more. The V gene is TRBV28, the J gene TRBJ2-5; possible D gene TRBD1, 5 bases. The V gene's germline CDR1 is MDHEN and CDR2 SYDVKM. CDR3 length equals 14 residues. Trimming removed 8 bases from V and 0 bases from J, with 13 bases in between. The CDR3 is CASGIRTYQETQYF. CDR3 sequence (DNA): TGTGCCAGCGGTATCCGGACATACCAAGAGACCCAGTACTTC. The full variable domain, rest sourced from reference TRBV28 and TRBJ2-5, is DVKVTQSSRYLVKRTGEKVFLECVQDMDHENMFWYRQDPGLGLRLIYFSYDVKMKEKGDIPEGYSVSREKKERFSLILESASTNQTSMYLCASGIRTYQETQYFGPGTRLLVL.

This clonotype showed up just a few times. The V and J genes are TRBV6-5 and TRBJ2-5, with D perhaps TRBD1 (5 bases). CDR1 is MNHEY, CDR2 SVGAGI, per germline. This CDR3 comprises 14 residues. V gave up 5 bases and J gave up 3 bases, with 13 bases separating them. The DNA of the CDR3 is TGTGCCAGCAGTCCCTCGGACATGGAAGAGACCCAGTACTTC. Protein sequence: CASSPSDMEETQYF.

The genes are TRBV7-9 and TRBJ2-2; D not certain. CDR3 length: 16 amino acids. V lost 4 bases and J lost 0, with 12 bases in between. Per germline, CDR1 SEHNR and CDR2 FQNEAQ (reference sequence). The DNA for the CDR3 is TGTGCCAGCAGCTCCCCGACCGACGCGAACACCGGGGAGCTGTTTTTT. Its protein product is CASSSPTDANTGELFF.

This clonotype appeared a few times. This chain joins TRBV2 and TRBJ1-1, with D unclear. CDR3 length equals 13 residues. The V and J ends lost 6 bases and 8 bases respectively, with 16 bases between them. Germline lookup yields CDR1 SNHLY and CDR2 FYNNEI. CDR3 residues: CASSKARNGEAFF. Written as DNA, the CDR3 is TGTGCCAGCAGCAAAGCCAGAAACGGAGAAGCTTTCTTT.

The table lists this clonotype with a few counts. The chain combines TRBV20-1 with TRBJ1-2, with 12 nucleotides matching TRBD1. This CDR3 contains 15 residues. V shed 3 bases, J shed 7 bases, and the junction held 9 bases outside the gene matches. Germline lookup yields CDR1 DFQATT and CDR2 SNEGSKA (reference sequence). This chain's CDR3 is CSASHRDRGRGGYTF. In DNA form, the CDR3 reads TGCAGTGCTAGTCACCGGGACAGGGGGCGCGGTGGCTACACCTTC.

The rearrangement links TRBV12-3 or TRBV12-4 to TRBJ2-5; the match to TRBD2 covers 13 bases. J was trimmed by 5 bases and V by 0 bases; bases with no gene match: 6. This CDR3 is 17 amino acids long. CDR3: CASSLASLAGGRETQYF. The CDR3 DNA sequence: TGTGCCAGCAGTTTAGCTTCACTAGCGGGGGGGCGTGAGACCCAGTACTTC.

The gene calls are TRBV12-3 or TRBV12-4 and TRBJ2-7; a possible D gene is TRBD1 (6 bases). The V and J ends lost 6 bases and 4 bases respectively, with 13 bases between them. The CDR3 totals 13 residues. The CDR3 reads CASRGWDNYEQYF. The CDR3 nucleotides read TGTGCCAGCAGGGGATGGGACAATTACGAGCAGTACTTC.

The J gene is TRBJ2-1, the V gene TRBV20-1, with D perhaps matching TRBD2 (5 bases). V was shortened by 3 bases and J by 8 bases, with 14 bases between the two germline ends. CDR3 length equals 13 residues. CDR1 and CDR2 (germline): DFQATT, SNEGSKA (reference sequence). The CDR3 protein is CSASARTGDEQFF. Here the CDR3 DNA reads TGCAGTGCTAGCGCCCGGACCGGGGATGAGCAGTTCTTC.

This clonotype was seen only a few times. V is TRBV29-1 and J is TRBJ1-2, with 12 bases aligning to TRBD1. The CDR3 runs 15 residues. With 4 bases clipped from V and 4 bases from J, the junction kept 7 bases outside the gene matches. Germline-derived CDR1 and CDR2 are SQVTM and ANQGSEA. CDR3 DNA: TGCAGCGTTGCGGGACAGGGGGCTGGAATCTATGGCTACACCTTC. Translating gives CSVAGQGAGIYGYTF.

This clonotype was seen repeatedly, ten times or more. CDR3 amino acids: CASSLRGDNEQFF. The CDR3 DNA sequence: TGTGCCAGCAGCTTACGTGGGGACAATGAGCAGTTCTTC. The rearrangement uses TRBV7-7 and TRBJ2-1; no definite D call. The CDR3 is made up of 13 amino acids. Germline V gene lookup returns CDR1 SSHAT and CDR2 FNYEAQ (reference sequence). The V end lost 2 bases, the J end lost 5 bases, and 7 bases lay between the germline ends.

This rearrangement joins TRBV6-6 to TRBJ1-5; maybe TRBD1 (5 bases). This CDR3 contains 11 residues. Germline V gene lookup returns CDR1 MNHNY and CDR2 SVGAGI (reference sequence). Trimming cost V 8 bases and J 8 bases, with 10 bases left between them. CDR3 loop: CASDSGEPQHF. CDR3 DNA: TGTGCCAGCGATTCGGGGGAGCCCCAGCATTTT.

This clonotype showed up many times. For the CDR3, the DNA is TGTGCCAGCAGCCGGCTGGGGGCAGATACGCAGTATTTT. This sequence encodes CASSRLGADTQYF. This chain uses TRBV7-9 with TRBJ2-3; D assignment may be TRBD1 or TRBD2 (5 bases each). V shed 5 bases and J shed 4 bases, with 10 bases lying between them. The CDR3 covers 13 residues. Germline CDR1 reads SEHNR; CDR2 reads FQNEAQ (reference sequence).

This rearrangement joins TRBV5-4 to TRBJ1-2; 8 positions match TRBD1. Trimming removed 4 bases from V and 8 bases from J; junction bases left unmatched: 16. CDR1 is SGHNT and CDR2 is YYREEE in the germline V gene (reference sequence). The CDR3 is 16 amino acids. CDR3 nucleotide sequence: TGTGCCAGCAGCCCACCACCGGACAGGGCCCCTGGGGGCTACACCTTC. This gives the protein CASSPPPDRAPGGYTF.

This chain joins TRBV7-2 and TRBJ1-6; D might be TRBD1 (5 bases). V lost 2 bases and J lost 10, with 15 bases in between. The germline gives CDR1 SGHTA, CDR2 FQGNSA. The CDR3 loop spans 15 amino acids. The CDR3 reads CASSLWERGGSPLHF. CDR3 in DNA: TGTGCCAGCAGCTTATGGGAGAGGGGCGGGTCACCCCTCCACTTT. The whole variable domain, filled in from reference TRBV7-2 and TRBJ1-6, reads GAGVSQSPSNKVTEKGKDVELRCDPISGHTALYWYRQSLGQGLEFLIYFQGNSAPDKSGLPSDRFSAERTGGSVSTLTIQRTQQEDSAVYLCASSLWERGGSPLHFGNGTRLTVT.

There are a few counts of this clonotype. The gene calls are TRBV5-1 and TRBJ2-5, with D possibly TRBD1 on 5 matching bases. The CDR3 runs 13 residues. Trimming took off 4 bases at V and 5 bases at J, with 12 bases between the two ends. Germline V lookup: CDR1 SGHRS, CDR2 YFSETQ. The CDR3 reads CASSGAVLETQYF. The CDR3, as DNA: TGCGCCAGCAGCGGGGCAGTACTGGAGACCCAGTACTTC.

The rearrangement links TRBV4-1 to TRBJ1-1; D perhaps matches TRBD1 (5 bases). Germline CDR1 reads MGHRA; CDR2 reads YSYEKL. V was shortened by 6 bases and J by 10 bases, with 15 bases between the two germline ends. The CDR3 consists of 12 residues. The CDR3 loop is CASRAGGVGAFF. The CDR3, as DNA: TGCGCCAGCAGGGCGGGGGGGGTTGGAGCTTTCTTT.